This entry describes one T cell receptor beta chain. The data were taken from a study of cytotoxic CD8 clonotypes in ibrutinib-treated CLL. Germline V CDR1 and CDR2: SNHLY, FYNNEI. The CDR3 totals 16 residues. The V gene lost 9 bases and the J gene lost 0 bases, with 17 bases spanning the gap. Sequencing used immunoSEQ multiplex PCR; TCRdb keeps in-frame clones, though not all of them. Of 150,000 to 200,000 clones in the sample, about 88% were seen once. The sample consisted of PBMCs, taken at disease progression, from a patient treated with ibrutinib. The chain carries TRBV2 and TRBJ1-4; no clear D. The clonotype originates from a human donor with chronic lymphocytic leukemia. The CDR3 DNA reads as TGTGCCAGAAAAATAGGGCCCGGGGCAACTAATGAAAAACTGTTTTTT. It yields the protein CARKIGPGATNEKLFF. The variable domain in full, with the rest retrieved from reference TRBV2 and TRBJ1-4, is EPEVTQTPSHQVTQMGQEVILRCVPISNHLYFYWYRQILGQKVEFLVSFYNNEISEKSEIFDDQFSVERPDGSNFTLKIRSTKLEDSAMYFCARKIGPGATNEKLFFGSGTQLSVL.